Following are 24 T cell receptor beta chains from one sample sequenced in a study of CD8+CD57+ T cells in acquired aplastic anemia. The TCR beta profiling, which covered VDJ combination and CDR3 sequence, was carried out using genomic DNA as the template. TCRdb used MiXCR to reprocess the reads, holding one entry per CDR3 protein. The top ten hold 42% of the sample, which has around 200,000 distinct CDR3 sequences, roughly 65% seen once. It was patients with CD8+CD57+ cell expansion by flow cytometry who were chosen for sequencing. The sample comprised sorted CD4+, CD8+, or CD8+CD57+ T cells (not recorded which) from PBMCs. These receptor sequences come from a human donor with aplastic anemia.

This clonotype was recorded a few times. The chain employs TRBV10-3 and TRBJ1-6; D unclear. In germline, CDR1 is ENHRY, CDR2 SYGVKD. CDR3 length: 13 amino acids. Trimming stripped 6 bases from V and 7 bases from J, with 10 bases between. CDR3 protein: CAIRAGVNSPLHF. The CDR3 nucleotides read TGTGCCATCAGGGCGGGTGTGAATTCACCCCTCCACTTT.

This clonotype was observed many times. The gene calls are TRBV7-9 and TRBJ2-7; TRBD2 is a possible D gene (6 bases). V was pared by 0 bases and J by 0 bases, with 9 bases between. CDR3 length equals 15 residues. Germline CDR1 SEHNR, CDR2 FQNEAQ (reference sequence). CDR3 region: CASSLAQTSSYEQYF. CDR3 nucleotides: TGTGCCAGCAGCTTAGCCCAGACTAGCTCCTACGAGCAGTACTTC.

Concerning this clonotype itself: One end of the junction varies from germline; a read error may be responsible. The J gene is TRBJ2-1, the V gene TRBV7-7; D is unresolved. Looked up from germline, CDR1 is SSHAT and CDR2 is FNYEAQ (reference sequence). The CDR3 has 13 residues. The CDR3 DNA follows: TGTGCTAGCAGCTTAGACGCAGGAACCGAGCAGTTCTTC. Encoded protein: CASSLDAGTEQFF.

Turning to this clonotype: An end of the junction does not agree with germline; a read error may underlie this. The chain uses TRBV6-4 and TRBJ1-2, with TRBD1 matching over 7 bases. The germline gives CDR1 MRHNA, CDR2 SNTAGT. This CDR3 is built from 17 residues. The CDR3 DNA reads TGTGCCATCAGTGAGCCTAAACTGGGACAGATCCACTATGGCTACACCTTC. This sequence encodes CAISEPKLGQIHYGYTF.

This clonotype showed up just a few times. The chain is built from TRBV10-3 and TRBJ2-3; 8 bases agree with TRBD2. Germline V lookup: CDR1 ENHRY, CDR2 SYGVKD. CDR3 length: 15 amino acids. V lost 10 bases to trimming and J lost 4 bases; unmatched junction nucleotides: 13. CDR3 residues: CATSLGGRSSDTQYF. In DNA form, the CDR3 reads TGTGCCACCTCATTAGGCGGGAGGAGCTCAGATACGCAGTATTTT.

This clonotype occurred many times. The genes are TRBV4-1 and TRBJ1-2; D not resolved. Germline V gene lookup returns CDR1 MGHRA and CDR2 YSYEKL. V lost 0 bases to trimming and J lost 0 bases, with 11 bases between them. CDR3 length: 16 residues. The DNA for the CDR3 is TGCGCCAGCAGCCAAGATCTTGTCGGGACTAACTATGGCTACACCTTC. Its protein product is CASSQDLVGTNYGYTF.

This rearrangement joins TRBV2 to TRBJ2-7, with D hard to call. Trimming left V 2 bases short and J 3 bases short, with 8 bases between. CDR1 SNHLY and CDR2 FYNNEI come from the germline V gene. The CDR3 is made up of 13 amino acids. The CDR3 nucleotides are TGTGCCAGCAGTGAACGCTCAGTCTACGAGCAGTACTTC. This gives the protein CASSERSVYEQYF.

A few counts support this clonotype. The chain links TRBV6-4 to TRBJ1-1; 8 nucleotides line up with TRBD1. The CDR3 extends over 14 amino acids. V gave up 6 bases and J gave up 5 bases; unmatched junction bases: 8. The germline V gene has CDR1 MRHNA and CDR2 SNTAGT. CDR3 sequence reads: CASRSGGEGTEAFF. The CDR3 bases are TGTGCCAGCAGATCAGGGGGCGAAGGGACTGAAGCTTTCTTT.

The chain uses TRBV20-1 and TRBJ2-3; tentative D call: TRBD1 (7 bases). The CDR3 is 18 amino acids. V gave up 1 base and J gave up 1 base, with 21 bases separating them. Germline V gene sequence: CDR1 DFQATT, CDR2 SNEGSKA (reference sequence). The CDR3 loop reads CSARGRDSVYLGTDTQYF. CDR3 DNA: TGCAGTGCTAGAGGGCGGGACAGCGTCTACCTTGGCACAGATACGCAGTATTTT.

This clonotype came up many times. This chain joins TRBV10-3 and TRBJ2-3; 11 bases are shared with TRBD2. Germline V gene data show CDR1 as ENHRY and CDR2 as SYGVKD. Unmatched junction bases numbered 8, after V lost 10 bases and J lost 5 bases. The CDR3 is made up of 14 amino acids. CDR3 amino acids: CATRTSGLVDTQYF. DNA of the CDR3: TGTGCCACCCGGACTAGCGGGCTGGTAGATACGCAGTATTTT.

The chain links TRBV20-1 to TRBJ2-7, with D possibly matching TRBD2 (6 bases). The germline CDR1 and CDR2 sequences are DFQATT and SNEGSKA (reference sequence). The CDR3 spans 14 residues. The V gene lost 3 bases and the J gene lost 0 bases, with 12 bases spanning the gap. The CDR3 DNA sequence: TGCAGTGCTAGGGCTATGCGGGGCTCCTACGAGCAGTACTTC. Protein product: CSARAMRGSYEQYF.

This clonotype came up many times. CDR3 in amino acids: CASKWSGQGRSSNQPQHF. The CDR3, as DNA: TGTGCCAGTAAGTGGTCCGGACAGGGGAGATCCAGCAATCAGCCCCAGCATTTT. The chain links TRBV2 to TRBJ1-5; 9 bases agree with TRBD1. V was clipped by 9 bases and J by 1 base; unmatched bases: 16. The length of the CDR3 is 18 residues. Germline V gene data show CDR1 as SNHLY and CDR2 as FYNNEI.

The chain carries TRBV7-2 and TRBJ2-1, with D possibly being TRBD1 (6 bases). The V gene's germline CDR1 is SGHTA and CDR2 FQGNSA. V lost 4 bases to trimming and J lost 5 bases, with 9 bases between them. The CDR3 sequence is 13 residues long. CDR3 sequence: CASSSDRHNEQFF. For the CDR3, the DNA is TGTGCCAGCAGCTCCGACAGGCACAATGAGCAGTTCTTC.

The chain uses TRBV12-3 or TRBV12-4 and TRBJ2-7, with TRBD1 matching 10 bases. This CDR3 has 13 amino acids. The ends lost 6 bases at V and 7 bases at J; junction bases unmatched: 6. This CDR3 reads CASRAGQGEEQYF. The CDR3 region has the DNA TGTGCCAGCAGGGCAGGACAGGGGGAAGAGCAGTACTTC.

This clonotype showed up many times. This chain links TRBV19 with TRBJ2-1; 12 bases are shared with TRBD2. CDR3 size: 21 residues. Per the germline V gene, CDR1 is LNHDA and CDR2 is SQIVND (reference sequence). With 3 bases clipped from V and 0 bases from J, the junction kept 15 bases outside the gene matches. Here the CDR3 reads CASSIGYRTSGERFSYNEQFF. The DNA of the CDR3 is TGTGCCAGTAGTATCGGGTATCGGACTAGCGGGGAAAGATTCTCCTACAATGAGCAGTTCTTC.

The rearrangement uses TRBV10-3 and TRBJ2-3; 9 positions agree with TRBD2. With V trimmed by 10 bases and J by 6 bases, 8 bases remained unmatched. The V gene's germline CDR1 is ENHRY and CDR2 SYGVKD. This CDR3 comprises 13 residues. Here the CDR3 reads CASFHGLADTQYF. The CDR3 DNA reads TGTGCCAGCTTTCACGGACTAGCGGATACGCAGTATTTT.

This chain joins TRBV7-3 and TRBJ2-3; TRBD1 aligns across 9 bases. The length of the CDR3 is 14 residues. The trim removed 4 bases at V and 6 bases at J, leaving 5 bases unmatched. CDR1 is SGHTA, CDR2 FQGTGA, per germline. The chain's CDR3 is CASSWDRAGDTQYF. The DNA for the CDR3 is TGTGCCAGCAGCTGGGACAGGGCAGGCGATACGCAGTATTTT. Full variable domain (rest looked up from reference TRBV7-3 and TRBJ2-3): GAGVSQTPSNKVTEKGKYVELRCDPISGHTALYWYRQSLGQGPEFLIYFQGTGAADDSGLPNDRFFAVRPEGSVSTLKIQRTERGDSAVYLCASSWDRAGDTQYFGPGTRLTVL.

This chain uses TRBV7-9 with TRBJ2-7; perhaps TRBD2 as D (5 bases). The CDR3 runs 15 residues. Germline V gives CDR1 SEHNR, CDR2 FQNEAQ (reference sequence). V lost 5 bases and J 1 base, leaving 15 bases between the germline ends. CDR3 in DNA: TGTGCCAGCAGCCCGACCCTTAGCGTATCCTACGAGCAGTACTTC. This codes for CASSPTLSVSYEQYF.

This clonotype has a handful of counts. The chain uses TRBV2 and TRBJ1-3, with D unclear. The CDR3 runs to 13 residues. Between the trimmed V and J ends, which lost 7 bases and 4 bases, there was a span of 11 bases. Germline V gives CDR1 SNHLY, CDR2 FYNNEI. The CDR3 reads CASTPKQGNTIYF. The CDR3 DNA is TGTGCCAGCACCCCGAAGCAGGGAAACACCATATATTTT.

The V and J genes are TRBV4-1 and TRBJ1-3, with a weak D call TRBD1 (6 bases). CDR1 and CDR2 (germline): MGHRA, YSYEKL. Trimming took off 5 bases at V and 0 bases at J, with 14 bases between the two ends. The CDR3 extends over 16 amino acids. The CDR3 region is CASSAYREFSGNTIYF. In DNA, the CDR3 is TGCGCCAGCAGCGCCTACAGGGAGTTCTCTGGAAACACCATATATTTT.

This clonotype was observed a few times. The chain couples TRBV5-5 to TRBJ1-1; 9 bases are shared with TRBD1. The CDR3 is made up of 14 amino acids. Germline loops: CDR1 SGHKS, CDR2 YYEKEE (reference sequence). Trimming at V came to 2 bases and at J to 5 bases, leaving 4 bases not matched to a gene. CDR3 DNA sequence: TGTGCCAGCAGCTTAACAGGGGGCTGGACTGAAGCTTTCTTT. This translates into CASSLTGGWTEAFF.

This clonotype was detected ten times or more. V usage is TRBV6-5 and J usage is TRBJ2-1, with TRBD1 identical over 9 bases. With V trimmed by 6 bases and J by 3 bases, 6 bases remained unmatched. CDR3 length equals 15 residues. The germline V gene encodes CDR1 MNHEY and CDR2 SVGAGI. For the CDR3, the DNA is TGTGCCAGCAGCCCCGGGACAGGGTTCTACAATGAGCAGTTCTTC. Protein product: CASSPGTGFYNEQFF.

The V and J genes are TRBV7-9 and TRBJ2-7, with D unclear. This CDR3 has 13 residues. The V and J ends lost 6 bases and 1 base respectively, with 10 bases between them. The germline V gene has CDR1 SEHNR and CDR2 FQNEAQ (reference sequence). The CDR3 sequence is CASSSDASYEQYF. In DNA form, the CDR3 reads TGTGCCAGCAGTTCGGACGCTTCCTACGAGCAGTACTTC.

The CDR3 loop is CATSWGATEAFF. The CDR3 DNA is TGTGCCACCAGTTGGGGTGCCACTGAAGCTTTCTTT. This sequence joins TRBV24-1 and TRBJ1-1; no definite D call. Trimming removed 6 bases at V and 4 bases at J, with 8 bases between. The CDR3 sequence is 12 residues long. CDR1 is KGHDR and CDR2 is SFDVKD in the germline V gene.